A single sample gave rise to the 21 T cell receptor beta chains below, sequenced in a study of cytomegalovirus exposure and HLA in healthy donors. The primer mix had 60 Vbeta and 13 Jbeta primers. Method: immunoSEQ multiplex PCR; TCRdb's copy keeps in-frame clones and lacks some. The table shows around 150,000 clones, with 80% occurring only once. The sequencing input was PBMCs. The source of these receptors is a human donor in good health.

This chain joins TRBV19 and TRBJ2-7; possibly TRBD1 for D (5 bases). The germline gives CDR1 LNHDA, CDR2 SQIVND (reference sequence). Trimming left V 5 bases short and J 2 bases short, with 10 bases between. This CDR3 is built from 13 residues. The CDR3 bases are TGTGCCAGTAGTGCAGGGTTTGCCTACGAGCAGTACTTC. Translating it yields CASSAGFAYEQYF.

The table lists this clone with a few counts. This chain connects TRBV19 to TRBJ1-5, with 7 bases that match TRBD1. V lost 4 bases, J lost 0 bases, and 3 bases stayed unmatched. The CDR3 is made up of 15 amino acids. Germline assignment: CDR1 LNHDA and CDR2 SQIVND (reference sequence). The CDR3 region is CASSTGTASNQPQHF. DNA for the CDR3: TGTGCCAGTAGTACCGGGACAGCTAGCAATCAGCCCCAGCATTTT.

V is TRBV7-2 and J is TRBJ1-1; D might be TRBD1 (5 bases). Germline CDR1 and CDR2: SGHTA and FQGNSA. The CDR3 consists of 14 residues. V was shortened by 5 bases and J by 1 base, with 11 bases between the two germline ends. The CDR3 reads CASSAQGGNTEAFF. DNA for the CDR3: TGTGCCAGCAGCGCCCAGGGAGGGAACACTGAAGCTTTCTTT. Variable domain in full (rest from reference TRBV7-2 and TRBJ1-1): GAGVSQSPSNKVTEKGKDVELRCDPISGHTALYWYRQSLGQGLEFLIYFQGNSAPDKSGLPSDRFSAERTGGSVSTLTIQRTQQEDSAVYLCASSAQGGNTEAFFGQGTRLTVV.

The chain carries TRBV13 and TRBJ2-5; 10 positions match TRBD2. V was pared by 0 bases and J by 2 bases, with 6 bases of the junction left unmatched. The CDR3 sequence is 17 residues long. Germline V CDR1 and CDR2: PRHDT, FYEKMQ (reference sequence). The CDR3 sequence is CASSLGSSGSIQETQYF. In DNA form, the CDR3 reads TGTGCCAGCAGCTTAGGTTCTAGCGGGAGTATTCAAGAGACCCAGTACTTC.

In nucleotides, the CDR3 is TGTGCCAGCAGCTTGGCAGGAACAGGGTCCTACGAGCAGTACTTC. Its translation is CASSLAGTGSYEQYF. The gene calls are TRBV7-9 and TRBJ2-7, with a weak D call TRBD1 (6 bases). There are 15 residues in the CDR3. Germline V CDR1 and CDR2: SEHNR, FQNEAQ (reference sequence). Trimming removed 3 bases at V and 1 base at J, with 13 bases between. Full variable domain (remainder filled in from reference TRBV7-9 and TRBJ2-7): DTGVSQNPRHKITKRGQNVTFRCDPISEHNRLYWYRQTLGQGPEFLTYFQNEAQLEKSRLLSDRFSAERPKGSFSTLEIQRTEQGDSAMYLCASSLAGTGSYEQYFGPGTRLTVT.

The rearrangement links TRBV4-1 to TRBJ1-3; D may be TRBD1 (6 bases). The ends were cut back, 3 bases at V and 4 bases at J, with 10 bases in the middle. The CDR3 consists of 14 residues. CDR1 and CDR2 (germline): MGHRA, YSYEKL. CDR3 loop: CASSQPGAGNTIYF. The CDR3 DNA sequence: TGCGCCAGCAGCCAGCCAGGGGCCGGAAACACCATATATTTT.

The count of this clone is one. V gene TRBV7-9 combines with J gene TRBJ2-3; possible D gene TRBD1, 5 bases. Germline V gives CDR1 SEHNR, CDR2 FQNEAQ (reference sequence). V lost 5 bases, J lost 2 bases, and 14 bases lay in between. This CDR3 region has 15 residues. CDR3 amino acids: CASSPRQTFTDTQYF. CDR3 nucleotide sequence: TGTGCCAGCAGCCCTCGACAGACTTTCACAGATACGCAGTATTTT.

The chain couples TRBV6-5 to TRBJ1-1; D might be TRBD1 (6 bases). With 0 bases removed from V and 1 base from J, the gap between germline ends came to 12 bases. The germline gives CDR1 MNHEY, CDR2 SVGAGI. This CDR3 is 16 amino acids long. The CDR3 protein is CASSYSVGAGNTEAFF. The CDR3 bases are TGTGCCAGCAGTTACTCGGTGGGGGCGGGGAACACTGAAGCTTTCTTT.

The CDR3 nucleotides read TGCGCCAGCAGCCACGGGGCGGGGATGAGGGGAGATACGCAGTATTTT. This gives the protein CASSHGAGMRGDTQYF. J is TRBJ2-3 and V is TRBV4-3, with D possibly TRBD2 on 6 matching bases. V lost 3 bases, J lost 5 bases, and 18 bases lay in between. The CDR3 contains 16 residues. Germline loops: CDR1 LGHNA, CDR2 YSLEER.

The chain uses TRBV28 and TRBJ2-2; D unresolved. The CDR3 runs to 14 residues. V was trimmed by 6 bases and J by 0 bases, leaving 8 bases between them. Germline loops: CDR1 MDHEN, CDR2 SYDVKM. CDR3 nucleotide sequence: TGTGCCAGCAGGGGCCCTGCGAACACCGGGGAGCTGTTTTTT. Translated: CASRGPANTGELFF.

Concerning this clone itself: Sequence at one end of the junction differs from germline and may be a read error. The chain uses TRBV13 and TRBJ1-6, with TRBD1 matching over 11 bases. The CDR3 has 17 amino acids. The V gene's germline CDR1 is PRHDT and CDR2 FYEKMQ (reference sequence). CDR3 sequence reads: CASSTRRTGGYHSPLHF. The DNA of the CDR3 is TGTGCCAGCAGCACCCGCCGGACAGGGGGCTATCATTCACCCCTCCACTTT.

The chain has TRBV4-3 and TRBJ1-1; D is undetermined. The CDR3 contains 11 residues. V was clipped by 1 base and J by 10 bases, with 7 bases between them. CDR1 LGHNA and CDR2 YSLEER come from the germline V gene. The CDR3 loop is CASSQGQGAFF. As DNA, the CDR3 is TGCGCCAGCAGCCAAGGACAAGGAGCTTTCTTT.

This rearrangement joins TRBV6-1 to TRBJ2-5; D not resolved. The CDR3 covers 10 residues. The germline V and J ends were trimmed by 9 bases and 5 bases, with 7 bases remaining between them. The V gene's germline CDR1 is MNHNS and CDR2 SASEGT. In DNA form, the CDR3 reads TGTGCCAGTCGTTTCGAGACCCAGTACTTC. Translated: CASRFETQYF.

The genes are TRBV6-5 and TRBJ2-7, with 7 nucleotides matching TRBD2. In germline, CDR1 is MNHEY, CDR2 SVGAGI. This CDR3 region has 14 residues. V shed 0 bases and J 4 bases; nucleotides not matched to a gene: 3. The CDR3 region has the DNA TGTGCCAGCAGTTACTCGAGGCGGGAGTACGAGCAGTACTTC. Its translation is CASSYSRREYEQYF.

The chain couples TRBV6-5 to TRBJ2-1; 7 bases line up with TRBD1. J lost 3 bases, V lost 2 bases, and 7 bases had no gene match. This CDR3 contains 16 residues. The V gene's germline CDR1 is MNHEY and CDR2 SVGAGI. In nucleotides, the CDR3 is TGTGCCAGCAGTTACACCTCGGGACAGAGCTACAATGAGCAGTTCTTC. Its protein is CASSYTSGQSYNEQFF.

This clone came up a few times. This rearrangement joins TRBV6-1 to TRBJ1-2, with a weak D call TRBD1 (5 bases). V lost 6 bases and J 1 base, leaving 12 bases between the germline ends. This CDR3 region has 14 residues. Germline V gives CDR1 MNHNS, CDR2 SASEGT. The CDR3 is CASRPQGINYGYTF. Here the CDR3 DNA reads TGTGCCAGCAGACCCCAGGGAATTAACTATGGCTACACCTTC.

Here the CDR3 reads CASSSRGTSYEQYF. The CDR3 nucleotides read TGCGCCAGCAGCTCCAGGGGAACCTCCTACGAGCAGTACTTC. The J gene is TRBJ2-7, the V gene TRBV5-1; a weak D match, TRBD1 (6 bases). V was pared by 3 bases and J by 0 bases, with 10 bases between. The germline V gene has CDR1 SGHRS and CDR2 YFSETQ. The CDR3 contains 14 residues.

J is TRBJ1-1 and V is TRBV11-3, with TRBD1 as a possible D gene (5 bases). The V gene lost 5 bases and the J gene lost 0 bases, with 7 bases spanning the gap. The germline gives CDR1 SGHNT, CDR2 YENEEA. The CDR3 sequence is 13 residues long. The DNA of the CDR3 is TGTGCCAGCAGCCAGGGATTGAACACTGAAGCTTTCTTT. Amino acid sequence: CASSQGLNTEAFF.

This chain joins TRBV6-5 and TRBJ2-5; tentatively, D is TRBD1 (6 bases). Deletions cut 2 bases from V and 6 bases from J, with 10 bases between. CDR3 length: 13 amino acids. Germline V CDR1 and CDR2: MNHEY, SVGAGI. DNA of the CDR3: TGTGCCAGCAGTTACGGTGGGGGCAAGACCCAGTACTTC. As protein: CASSYGGGKTQYF.

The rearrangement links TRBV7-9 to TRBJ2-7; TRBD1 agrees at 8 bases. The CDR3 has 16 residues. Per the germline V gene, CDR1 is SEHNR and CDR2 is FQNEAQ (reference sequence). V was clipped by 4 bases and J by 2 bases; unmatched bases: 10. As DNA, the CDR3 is TGTGCCAGCAGCTCAATTCAGGGGGCGCGGACCTACGAGCAGTACTTC. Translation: CASSSIQGARTYEQYF.

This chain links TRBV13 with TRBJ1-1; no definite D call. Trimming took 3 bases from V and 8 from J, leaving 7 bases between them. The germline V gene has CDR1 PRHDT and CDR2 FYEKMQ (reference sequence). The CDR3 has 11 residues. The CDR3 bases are TGTGCCAGCAGCTTCGAGAGGGAAGCTTTCTTT. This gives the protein CASSFEREAFF.